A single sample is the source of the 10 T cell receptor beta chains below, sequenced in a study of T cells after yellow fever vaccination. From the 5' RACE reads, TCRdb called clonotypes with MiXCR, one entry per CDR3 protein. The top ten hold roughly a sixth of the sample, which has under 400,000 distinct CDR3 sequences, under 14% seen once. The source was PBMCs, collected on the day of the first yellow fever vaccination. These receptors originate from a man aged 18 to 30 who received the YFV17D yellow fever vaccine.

The CDR3 nucleotides read TGCACGACTAGTCAACCCGGGGAGCTGTTTTTT. This translates into CTTSQPGELFF. The genes are TRBV20-1 and TRBJ2-2; perhaps TRBD2 as D (6 bases). Germline V gene lookup returns CDR1 DFQATT and CDR2 SNEGSKA (reference sequence). The CDR3 covers 11 residues.

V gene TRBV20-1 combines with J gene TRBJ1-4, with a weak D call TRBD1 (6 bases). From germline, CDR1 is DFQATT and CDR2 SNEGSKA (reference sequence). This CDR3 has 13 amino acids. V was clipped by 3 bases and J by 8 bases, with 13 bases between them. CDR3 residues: CSASRQVVEKLFF. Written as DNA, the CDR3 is TGCAGTGCTAGCCGACAGGTTGTAGAAAAACTGTTTTTT.

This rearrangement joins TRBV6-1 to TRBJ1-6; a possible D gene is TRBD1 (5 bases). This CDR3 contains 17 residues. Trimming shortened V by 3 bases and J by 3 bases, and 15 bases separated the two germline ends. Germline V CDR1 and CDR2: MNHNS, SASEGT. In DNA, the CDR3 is TGTGCCAGCAGTGACAAAAACTGGGGCGACTATAATTCACCCCTCCACTTT. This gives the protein CASSDKNWGDYNSPLHF.

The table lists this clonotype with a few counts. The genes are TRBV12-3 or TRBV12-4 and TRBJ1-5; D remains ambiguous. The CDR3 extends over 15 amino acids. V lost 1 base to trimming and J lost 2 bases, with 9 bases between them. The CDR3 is CASSLVDSGNQPQHF. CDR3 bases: TGTGCCAGCAGTTTAGTTGATAGCGGCAATCAGCCCCAGCATTTT.

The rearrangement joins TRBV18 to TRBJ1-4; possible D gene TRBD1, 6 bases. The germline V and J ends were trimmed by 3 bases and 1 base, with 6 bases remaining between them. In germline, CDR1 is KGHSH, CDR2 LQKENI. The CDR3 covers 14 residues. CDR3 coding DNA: TGTGCCAGCTCACCGGGACAAACTAATGAAAAACTGTTTTTT. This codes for CASSPGQTNEKLFF.

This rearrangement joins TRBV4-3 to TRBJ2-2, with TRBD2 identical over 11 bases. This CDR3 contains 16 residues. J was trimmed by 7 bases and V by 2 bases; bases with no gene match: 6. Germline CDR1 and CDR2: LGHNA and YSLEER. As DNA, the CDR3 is TGCGCCAGCAGCCAAATAGCGGGGGGGCCTATCGGGGAGCTGTTTTTT. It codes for CASSQIAGGPIGELFF.

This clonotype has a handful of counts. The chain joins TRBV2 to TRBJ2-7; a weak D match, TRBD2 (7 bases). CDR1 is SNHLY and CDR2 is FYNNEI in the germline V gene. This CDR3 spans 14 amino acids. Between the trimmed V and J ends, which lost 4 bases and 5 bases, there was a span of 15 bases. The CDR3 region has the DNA TGTGCCAGCAGTGCCCCGGGGGGCCGGGACGAGCAGTACTTC. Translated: CASSAPGGRDEQYF.

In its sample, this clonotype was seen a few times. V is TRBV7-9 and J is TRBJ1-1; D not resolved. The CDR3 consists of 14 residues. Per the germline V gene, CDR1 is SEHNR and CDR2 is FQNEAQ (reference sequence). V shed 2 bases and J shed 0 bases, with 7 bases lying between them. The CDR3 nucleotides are TGTGCCAGCAGCTTAATCTCCATGAACACTGAAGCTTTCTTT. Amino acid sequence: CASSLISMNTEAFF.

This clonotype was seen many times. The CDR3 protein is CSARGYRLAGDAEQFF. DNA for the CDR3: TGCAGTGCTCGAGGTTACCGACTAGCGGGGGACGCTGAGCAGTTCTTC. The V call is TRBV20-1, the J call TRBJ2-1; TRBD2 agrees at 12 bases. Trimming took 5 bases from V and 9 from J; bases not matched to a gene: 14. Germline CDR1 reads DFQATT; CDR2 reads SNEGSKA (reference sequence). The CDR3 loop spans 16 amino acids.

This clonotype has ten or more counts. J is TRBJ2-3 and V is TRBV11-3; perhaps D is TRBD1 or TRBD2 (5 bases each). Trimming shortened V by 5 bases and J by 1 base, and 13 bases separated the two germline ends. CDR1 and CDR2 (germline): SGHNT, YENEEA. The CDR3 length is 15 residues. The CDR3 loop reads CASSVGGGRTDTQYF. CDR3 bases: TGTGCCAGCAGCGTAGGTGGGGGTCGCACAGATACGCAGTATTTT.